One sample yielded the 8 T cell receptor beta chains listed below, sequenced in a study of cytomegalovirus exposure and HLA in healthy donors. The PCR was carried out with 60 Vbeta primers and 13 Jbeta primers. The protocol was immunoSEQ multiplex PCR, while the TCRdb copy is restricted to in-frame clones and leaves out a portion. The table lists 100,000 to 150,000 clones, about 82% of them singletons. Sequenced material: PBMCs. Every receptor here comes from a boy aged 5-17 years in good health and CMV-seronegative.

The rearrangement joins TRBV5-6 to TRBJ2-3; 12 nucleotides align to TRBD2. V shed 1 base, J shed 2 bases, and the junction held 8 bases outside the gene matches. The germline V gene encodes CDR1 SGHDT and CDR2 YYEEEE. The CDR3 covers 18 residues. The CDR3 protein is CASSLQLTSGRFTDTQYF. CDR3 nucleotide sequence: TGTGCCAGCAGCTTGCAGCTCACTAGCGGGAGGTTCACAGATACGCAGTATTTT. The full variable domain, in which reference TRBV5-6 and TRBJ2-3 provide the parts outside the CDR3, is DAGVTQSPTHLIKTRGQQVTLRCSPKSGHDTVSWYQQALGQGPQFIFQYYEEEERQRGNFPDRFSGHQFPNYSSELNVNALLLGDSALYLCASSLQLTSGRFTDTQYFGPGTRLTVL.

CDR3 nucleotides: TGTGCCAGCAGTAACCTAGCGGGAGACGACAAGACCGGGGAGCTGTTTTTT. It specifies CASSNLAGDDKTGELFF. The genes are TRBV27 and TRBJ2-2; 10 bases are shared with TRBD2. The ends lost 5 bases at V and 5 bases at J; junction bases unmatched: 11. Germline assignment: CDR1 MNHEY and CDR2 SMNVEV (reference sequence). The CDR3 is made up of 17 amino acids.

This clone was observed once. The chain combines TRBV19 with TRBJ1-2, with D possibly TRBD1 on 5 matching bases. The V end was cut by 1 base, the J end by 8 bases, with 14 bases between. The CDR3 spans 14 residues. CDR1 is LNHDA and CDR2 is SQIVND in the germline V gene (reference sequence). CDR3 coding DNA: TGTGCCAGTAGTATAGCCGACAGCCCTTGGGGCTACACCTTC. Its protein product is CASSIADSPWGYTF.

The chain links TRBV11-2 to TRBJ2-1; 7 positions agree with TRBD1. The CDR3 extends over 15 amino acids. J gave up 3 bases and V 4 bases, and 6 bases lay outside the gene matches. Germline CDR1 is SGHAT and CDR2 is FQNNGV. The CDR3 reads CASSSWDSNYNEQFF. CDR3 nucleotides: TGTGCCAGCAGCTCCTGGGACAGTAACTACAATGAGCAGTTCTTC.

The chain has TRBV6-5 and TRBJ2-1; D unresolved. Germline values: CDR1 MNHEY, CDR2 SVGAGI. The ends were cut back, 6 bases at V and 3 bases at J, with 15 bases in the middle. The CDR3 is made up of 15 amino acids. The DNA for the CDR3 is TGTGCCAGCAGGCCGTCCCGCGGAATCTACAATGAGCAGTTCTTC. The encoded protein is CASRPSRGIYNEQFF.

On this clone itself: The same CDR3 is also encoded by other DNA sequences in this sample. This chain connects TRBV25-1 to TRBJ1-1, with D perhaps TRBD1 (5 bases). This CDR3 spans 17 amino acids. CDR1 and CDR2 (germline): MGHDK, SYGVNS. V was trimmed by 1 base and J by 0 bases, leaving 15 bases between them. DNA of the CDR3: TGTGCCAGCAGTGAATGGGCCGGGGGGGGACTGAACACTGAAGCTTTCTTT. Translated: CASSEWAGGGLNTEAFF.

This clone showed up just once. V is TRBV29-1 and J is TRBJ2-2; 7 nucleotides match TRBD2. V was pared by 7 bases and J by 6 bases, with 5 bases of the junction left unmatched. Germline loops: CDR1 SQVTM, CDR2 ANQGSEA. The CDR3 contains 12 residues. The CDR3, as DNA: TGCAGCGCGGGGGGAGGGGCCGGGGAGCTGTTTTTT. It translates to CSAGGGAGELFF.

The chain links TRBV2 to TRBJ2-5, with 7 bases matching TRBD2. The CDR3 contains 18 residues. In germline, CDR1 is SNHLY, CDR2 FYNNEI. V shed 1 base and J 0 bases; nucleotides not matched to a gene: 11. The CDR3 region has the DNA TGTGCCAGCAGTGAAGGTCGTTGGTCTAGCGGCAACCAAGAGACCCAGTACTTC. This gives the protein CASSEGRWSSGNQETQYF.